The TCR beta chain described here comes from a study of blood T cell repertoires in COVID-19. Study as a whole: The United States, Italy and Spain provided the acute and convalescent COVID-19 samples. PBMCs, B-cell-depleted T cells, or T cells provided the cDNA or gDNA that made up the material.

Original handling: Counts of nucleated cells, estimated from reference gene primer amplification, were obtained. Clones were read by immunoSEQ multiplex PCR, and TCRdb kept only the in-frame ones, dropping some. That table furnishes V, J and clone size, whereas the DNA furnished D and trimming. The sample includes around 250,000 clones, approximately 85% of them seen just once. Germline V gene lookup returns CDR1 ENHRY and CDR2 SYGVKD. The CDR3 contains 13 residues. V was clipped by 6 bases and J by 8 bases, with 16 bases between them. Material: peripheral blood. The clonotype comes from a man aged 50-59 years with active or convalescent COVID-19. The chain joins TRBV10-3 to TRBJ1-2; TRBD1 is a possible D gene (5 bases). CDR3 sequence reads: CAISISRDQGYTF. CDR3 nucleotide sequence: TGTGCCATCAGCATCTCCAGGGATCAAGGCTACACCTTC.